Listed below are T cell receptor beta chains from one sample, sequenced in a study of blood T cell repertoires in COVID-19. Profiling relied on immunoSEQ multiplex PCR, and the TCRdb table lists in-frame clones only, not all of them. The sample contains around 250,000 clones, around four fifths of which appear only once. The sequenced sample consisted of peripheral blood. These receptors were taken from a man older than 75 with acute or convalescent COVID-19. The conserved cysteine and the conserved F or W are not part of the CDR3 here.

j_gene,v_gene,CDR3aa
TRBJ2-1,TRBV7-2,ASSLTASGFYNEQF
TRBJ2-7,TRBV21-1,ASSDRGSYEQY
TRBJ2-5,TRBV7-2,ASRRQGGVPETQY
TRBJ1-2,TRBV3-1/TRBV3-2,ASSREADGYT
TRBJ1-2,TRBV6-6,ASSYDRAPLI
TRBJ1-2,TRBV24-1,ATSEGQGFGYT
TRBJ2-7,TRBV2,ASSEPAVYEQY
TRBJ1-5,TRBV10-3,AISDQGSNQPQH
TRBJ1-6,TRBV28,ASRPGDRGDSPLH
TRBJ1-3,TRBV4-1,ASSQDLPGTGNTIY
TRBJ2-7,TRBV5-1,ASSSGNSYEQY
TRBJ2-3,TRBV28,ASSRTSGGRTDTQY
TRBJ2-1,TRBV7-2,ASSFGGVNVNEQF
TRBJ2-1,TRBV11-1,ASSFPTVAYNEQF
TRBJ1-1,TRBV28,ASSPNRGRGDTEAF
TRBJ2-1,TRBV6-6,ASREAGEGQGQF
TRBJ1-5,TRBV4-1,ASSQGIFGGARQPQH
TRBJ2-2,TRBV12-3/TRBV12-4,ASSFQMTGELF
TRBJ2-1,TRBV7-2,ASSATSDLYNEQF
TRBJ2-7,TRBV30,AWSVPPTTREQY
TRBJ2-7,TRBV12-3/TRBV12-4,ASSRAPGDEQY
TRBJ2-7,TRBV18,ASSDGNSYEQY